These T cell receptor beta chains were read from a single sample in a study of identical twins. TCRdb itself ran the 5' RACE reads through MiXCR, one entry per CDR3 protein. Among 1.5 million to 2 million distinct CDR3 sequences listed, roughly 35% were seen once. Sequenced: cord blood. The receptors were sampled from a newborn girl in good health. The CDR3 runs from the conserved cysteine through the conserved F or W. A D gene is named only where the DNA matches it firmly.

D: TRBD1; V: TRBV6-1; J: TRBJ1-2; CDR3: CASSEAYRGYGYTF
D: .; V: TRBV5-4; J: TRBJ2-3; CDR3: CASSLEATSTDAQYF
D: TRBD2; V: TRBV12-3/TRBV12-4; J: TRBJ2-1; CDR3: CASRELASGEQFF
D: .; V: TRBV7-8; J: TRBJ2-1; CDR3: CASSLVLANEQFF
D: .; V: TRBV9; J: TRBJ2-7; CDR3: CASSPRGGKGYEQYF
D: .; V: TRBV20-1; J: TRBJ2-1; CDR3: CSARDWRGPSYNEQFF
D: TRBD2; V: TRBV5-1; J: TRBJ2-3; CDR3: CASSRPSGSLSDTQYF
D: TRBD1; V: TRBV2; J: TRBJ1-1; CDR3: CASSGQGLYTEAFF
D: TRBD2; V: TRBV20-1; J: .; CDR3: CSVSSSGSYEQYF
D: TRBD1; V: TRBV12-3/TRBV12-4; J: TRBJ1-5; CDR3: CASSPSRGTGVNQPQHF
D: .; V: TRBV20-1; J: TRBJ1-6; CDR3: CSARASQSYNSPLHF
D: .; V: TRBV6-2/TRBV6-3; J: TRBJ1-5; CDR3: CASSWDTSLGDQPQHF
D: .; V: TRBV15; J: TRBJ2-6; CDR3: CATSGGPNSGANVLTF
D: .; V: TRBV27; J: TRBJ2-3; CDR3: CASSPGKFDSDTQYF
D: TRBD2; V: TRBV3-1; J: TRBJ2-3; CDR3: CASSTRLAVTGDTQYF
D: .; V: TRBV27; J: TRBJ2-7; CDR3: CASSLFVGGAYEQYF
D: .; V: TRBV10-3; J: TRBJ1-4; CDR3: CAIRGEEGANEKLFF
D: .; V: TRBV7-9; J: TRBJ2-1; CDR3: CASSFPGIGSYNEQFF
D: .; V: TRBV7-9; J: TRBJ2-2; CDR3: CASTHRVLNTGELFF
D: .; V: TRBV20-1; J: TRBJ1-4; CDR3: CSARQQGITNEKLFF
D: TRBD1; V: TRBV4-1; J: TRBJ1-2; CDR3: CASSEITGTGINGYTF
D: .; V: TRBV3-1; J: TRBJ1-2; CDR3: CASSSPGHYGYTF
D: TRBD1; V: TRBV12-3/TRBV12-4; J: TRBJ1-2; CDR3: CASSFHPGGVNYGYTF